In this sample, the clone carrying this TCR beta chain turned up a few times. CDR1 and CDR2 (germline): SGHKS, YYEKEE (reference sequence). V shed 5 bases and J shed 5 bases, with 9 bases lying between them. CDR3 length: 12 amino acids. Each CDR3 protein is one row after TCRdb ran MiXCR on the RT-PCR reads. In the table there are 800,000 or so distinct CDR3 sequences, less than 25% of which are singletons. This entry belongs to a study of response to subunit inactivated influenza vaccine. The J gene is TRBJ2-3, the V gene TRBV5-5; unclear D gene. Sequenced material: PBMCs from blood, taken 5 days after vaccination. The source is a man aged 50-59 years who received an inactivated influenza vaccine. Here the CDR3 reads CASSRWGDTQYF. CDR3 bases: TGTGCCAGCAGTCGGTGGGGAGATACGCAGTATTTT.